This T cell receptor (beta chain) was retrieved from a study of CXCR3-negative and CXCR3-positive naive CD8 T cells. Overall study findings and caveats: Both naive subsets showed comparably high diversity, and memory CD8+ cells showed much lower diversity.

Germline CDR1 MNHEY, CDR2 SVGEGT. The CDR3 contains 13 residues. Points on this clonotype: Its antigen remains unknown.

The method, 5' RACE with UMI labels, was used to prepare the TRB cDNA libraries. After re-calling the 5' RACE reads, TCRdb lists one entry per CDR3 protein, DNA absent. Recorded for this sample: about 53,000 distinct CDR3 sequences. This chain joins TRBV6-2 or TRBV6-3 and TRBJ2-2. The source material was naive CXCR3- CD8+ T cells from blood. Subset specified: CD45RO-CCR7+CD27+CD95- naive CD8+ T cells lacking CXCR3 (TNR3-). The clonotype comes from a human donor in good health. Some clones in this sample may be carry-over from other donors' samples. CDR3 loop: CASQFTNTGELFF.